The 11 T cell receptor beta chains given below trace back to one sample, sequenced in a study of T cells in Graves' hyperthyroidism and ophthalmopathy. The investigators amplified TCR beta CDR3 regions from RNA transcripts. The TCR CDR3 was amplified in a first-round RT-PCR using the HTBI primer set. One entry per CDR3 protein results from TCRdb running MiXCR on the multiplex PCR reads. The sample contains over 500,000 distinct CDR3 sequences, approximately 48% of which appear only once. The sequenced material came from peripheral blood or thyroid tissue (not recorded which). All receptors come from an adult woman with Graves' disease, either hyperthyroidism or ophthalmopathy (not recorded which).

This chain joins TRBV13 and TRBJ1-4; TRBD1 agrees at 9 bases. The junction had 3 bases not matched to a gene; V was cut back by 4 bases and J by 6 bases. Germline CDR1 reads PRHDT; CDR2 reads FYEKMQ (reference sequence). The CDR3 covers 14 residues. This CDR3 is CASSSRDRDEKLFF. CDR3 in DNA: TGTGCCAGCAGCTCGCGGGACAGGGATGAAAAACTGTTTTTT.

The chain links TRBV5-1 to TRBJ1-1; D is uncertain. CDR1 is SGHRS and CDR2 is YFSETQ in the germline V gene. CDR3 length: 15 amino acids. The V and J ends lost 0 bases and 4 bases respectively, with 13 bases between them. CDR3 sequence: CASSLAAGSVTEAFF. The CDR3 DNA reads TGCGCCAGCAGCTTGGCCGCGGGATCGGTCACTGAAGCTTTCTTT.

The J gene is TRBJ2-7, the V gene TRBV12-3 or TRBV12-4, with no clear D. V lost 8 bases and J 1 base, leaving 18 bases between the germline ends. The length of the CDR3 is 15 residues. The CDR3 spells CASPLGGILSYEQYF. Here the CDR3 DNA reads TGTGCCAGCCCTCTGGGCGGCATCTTGTCCTACGAGCAGTACTTC.

This clonotype was detected many times. The chain uses TRBV7-2 and TRBJ1-5, with D uncertain. The germline V and J ends were trimmed by 3 bases and 8 bases, with 8 bases remaining between them. The CDR3 loop spans 12 amino acids. CDR1 is SGHTA, CDR2 FQGNSA, per germline. The CDR3 sequence is CASSFGVEPQHF. The CDR3 DNA is TGTGCCAGCAGCTTCGGGGTCGAGCCCCAGCATTTT.

This clonotype appeared a few times. This rearrangement joins TRBV7-9 to TRBJ1-2; the D gene is possibly TRBD1 (5 bases). V shed 1 base and J shed 3 bases, with 15 bases lying between them. The CDR3 extends over 16 amino acids. Germline-derived CDR1 and CDR2 are SEHNR and FQNEAQ (reference sequence). CDR3 DNA sequence: TGTGCCAGCAGCTTAGTTCGTGGGGAAGGGGACTATGGCTACACCTTC. Amino acids: CASSLVRGEGDYGYTF.

The V gene is TRBV7-9, the J gene TRBJ2-7; D is undetermined. The V gene lost 2 bases and the J gene lost 2 bases, with 13 bases spanning the gap. In germline, CDR1 is SEHNR, CDR2 FQNEAQ (reference sequence). The CDR3 has 15 amino acids. DNA for the CDR3: TGTGCCAGCAGCTTACCCGACGGGCAACCCTACGAGCAGTACTTC. Translation: CASSLPDGQPYEQYF.

A remark on this clonotype: One end of the junction fails to match germline, which may point to a read error. The V and J genes are TRBV7-9 and TRBJ1-2; the D is unclear. This CDR3 is built from 12 residues. The germline V gene has CDR1 SEHNR and CDR2 FQNEAQ (reference sequence). CDR3 residues: CASSTPYYGYTF. The CDR3 nucleotides read TGCGCCAGCTCCACACCTTACTATGGCTACACCTTC.

The chain carries TRBV9 and TRBJ2-7; D is possibly TRBD2 (5 bases). Germline values: CDR1 SGDLS, CDR2 YYNGEE. Trimming pared 4 bases from V and 2 bases from J, leaving 16 bases between. The CDR3 loop spans 15 amino acids. CDR3 in amino acids: CASSLVGGAPYEQYF. CDR3 nucleotides: TGTGCCAGCAGCTTAGTCGGAGGCGCCCCCTACGAGCAGTACTTC.

This clonotype was detected only a few times. This chain joins TRBV29-1 and TRBJ1-6; 8 bases match TRBD1. This CDR3 spans 15 amino acids. V lost 4 bases to trimming and J lost 4 bases; unmatched junction nucleotides: 6. Germline CDR1 reads SQVTM; CDR2 reads ANQGSEA. The CDR3 DNA reads as TGCAGCGTTGCCCAGGGACAGGATTATAATTCACCCCTCCACTTT. Amino acids: CSVAQGQDYNSPLHF.

This clonotype was detected many times. This sequence joins TRBV7-8 and TRBJ1-2; the match to TRBD1 covers 7 bases. Trimming took 3 bases from V and 6 from J; bases not matched to a gene: 4. CDR3 length equals 13 residues. Germline CDR1 SGHVS, CDR2 FQNEAQ. The DNA for the CDR3 is TGTGCCAGCAGCTTGACAGGGAGTGATGGCTACACCTTC. It specifies CASSLTGSDGYTF.

Regarding this clonotype: A read error may be the cause here, since a much bigger clone is one base away. This sequence joins TRBV7-9 and TRBJ2-2; D possibly corresponds to TRBD2 (5 bases). Per the germline V gene, CDR1 is SEHNR and CDR2 is FQNEAQ (reference sequence). The CDR3 loop spans 11 amino acids. The CDR3 nucleotides are TGTGCCAGCAGCCCCGACGGGGAGATGTTTTTT. Its protein is CASSPDGEMFF.